This TCR beta chain derives from a study of cytomegalovirus exposure and HLA in healthy donors. Study-level findings and limits: According to the study, roughly 160 TCR beta chains were cytomegalovirus-associated.

Assay: immunoSEQ multiplex PCR; the TCRdb copy retains only in-frame clones and omits some. The sample gives roughly 330,000 clones, around 90% of which show up once; roughly 1.2% is in the top ten. As concerns this clone: Antigen unknown.

The receptor comes from a woman in her 30s in good health and CMV-seropositive. The specimen was PBMCs.

The CDR3 sequence is CASSSGTGRLSYEQYF. The CDR3 region has the DNA TGTGCCAGCAGTTCCGGGACAGGGAGATTGTCCTACGAGCAGTACTTC. The J gene is TRBJ2-7, the V gene TRBV5-4, with TRBD1 matching 9 bases. Per germline, CDR1 SGHNT and CDR2 YYREEE (reference sequence). The trim removed 5 bases at V and 1 base at J, leaving 10 bases unmatched. This CDR3 has 16 amino acids.